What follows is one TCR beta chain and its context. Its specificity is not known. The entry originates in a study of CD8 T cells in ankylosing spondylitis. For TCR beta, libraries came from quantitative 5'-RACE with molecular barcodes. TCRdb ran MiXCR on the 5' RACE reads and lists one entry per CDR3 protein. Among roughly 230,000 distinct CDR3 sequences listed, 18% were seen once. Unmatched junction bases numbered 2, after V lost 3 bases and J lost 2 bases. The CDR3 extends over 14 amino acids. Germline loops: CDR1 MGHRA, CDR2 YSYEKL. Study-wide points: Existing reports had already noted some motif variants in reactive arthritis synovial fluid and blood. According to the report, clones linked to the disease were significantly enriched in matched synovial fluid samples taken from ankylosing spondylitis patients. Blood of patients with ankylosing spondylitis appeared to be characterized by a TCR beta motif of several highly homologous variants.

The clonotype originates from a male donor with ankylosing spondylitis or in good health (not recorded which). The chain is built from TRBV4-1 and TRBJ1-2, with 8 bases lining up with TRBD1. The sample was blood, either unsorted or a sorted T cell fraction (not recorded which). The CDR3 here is CASSHRQGNYGYTF. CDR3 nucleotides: TGCGCCAGCAGCCACCGACAGGGGAACTATGGCTACACCTTC.